These 16 T cell receptor beta chains share one sample of origin, sequenced in a study of blood T cell repertoires in COVID-19. TCRdb's table, derived via immunoSEQ multiplex PCR, lists solely in-frame clones and lacks some. The profile shows more than 60,000 clones, over 75% of them singletons. The material sequenced was peripheral blood. The origin of the receptors is a human donor in a cohort sampled during active COVID-19.

The CDR3 region is CASSQDSQGNEKLFF. CDR3 nucleotide sequence: TGTGCCAGCAGCCAAGATTCCCAGGGGAATGAAAAACTGTTTTTT. The chain employs TRBV3-1 (or the pseudogene TRBV3-2) and TRBJ1-4; tentatively, D is TRBD1 (6 bases). This CDR3 is 15 amino acids long. CDR1 and CDR2 from the germline V gene are LGHDT and YNNKEL (reference sequence). Trimming took off 0 bases at V and 5 bases at J, with 10 bases between the two ends.

V gene TRBV5-8 combines with J gene TRBJ2-5, with 8 nucleotides matching TRBD1. Germline V lookup: CDR1 SGHTS, CDR2 YDEGEE. The length of the CDR3 is 15 residues. Germline trimming cut 3 bases from V and 5 bases from J; bases unmatched to any gene: 9. This chain's CDR3 is CASSSWTGYGETQYF. As DNA, the CDR3 is TGTGCCAGCAGCTCTTGGACAGGGTATGGGGAGACCCAGTACTTC.

This chain uses TRBV19 with TRBJ2-3, with D possibly TRBD1 on 6 matching bases. Germline V lookup: CDR1 LNHDA, CDR2 SQIVND (reference sequence). This CDR3 contains 15 residues. Trimming pared 4 bases from V and 0 bases from J, leaving 11 bases between. CDR3 nucleotide sequence: TGTGCCAGTAGTACGCAGACAGGTAGCACAGATACGCAGTATTTT. Translating gives CASSTQTGSTDTQYF.

The V call is TRBV28, the J call TRBJ1-3; a weak D match, TRBD1 (6 bases). The length of the CDR3 is 15 residues. V was shortened by 6 bases and J by 0 bases, with 12 bases between the two germline ends. Germline V gene data show CDR1 as MDHEN and CDR2 as SYDVKM. This CDR3 is CASSSGGPSGNTIYF. CDR3 DNA: TGTGCCAGCAGCAGCGGGGGGCCCTCTGGAAACACCATATATTTT.

The chain recombines TRBV4-2 with TRBJ1-4; 9 bases align to TRBD1. The CDR3 has 18 residues. Germline V gene sequence: CDR1 LGHNA, CDR2 YNFKEQ. After removal of 2 bases from V and 8 bases from J, the junction contained 15 bases not matched to a gene. CDR3 sequence: CASSQLNLQGARSEKLFF. CDR3 sequence (DNA): TGTGCCAGCAGCCAATTAAACTTACAGGGGGCGCGGAGCGAAAAACTGTTTTTT.

This rearrangement joins TRBV18 to TRBJ2-1; 9 nucleotides match TRBD1. CDR3 length equals 15 residues. J was trimmed by 11 bases and V by 3 bases; bases with no gene match: 11. Germline V CDR1 and CDR2: KGHSH, LQKENI. The CDR3 is CASSPTGQGTSKQFF. The CDR3 DNA sequence: TGTGCCAGCTCACCGACGGGACAGGGCACAAGTAAGCAGTTCTTC.

The V call is TRBV30, the J call TRBJ1-6, with D possibly matching TRBD1 (5 bases). Germline lookup yields CDR1 GTSNPN and CDR2 SVGIG (reference sequence). The V and J ends lost 2 bases and 13 bases respectively, with 9 bases between them. This CDR3 region has 11 residues. The CDR3 sequence: CAWSLRGPLHF. Here the CDR3 DNA reads TGTGCCTGGAGTCTTCGGGGGCCCCTCCACTTT.

This clone was found once. The V gene is TRBV11-2, the J gene TRBJ1-1; 7 bases match TRBD1. J lost 1 base, V lost 4 bases, and 9 bases had no gene match. The CDR3 length is 16 residues. Germline values: CDR1 SGHAT, CDR2 FQNNGV. The CDR3 here is CASSSRPDRPNTEAFF. CDR3 bases: TGTGCCAGCAGCTCCCGACCGGACAGGCCGAACACTGAAGCTTTCTTT.

This chain connects TRBV19 to TRBJ2-1; TRBD1 aligns across 10 bases. Germline V gene data show CDR1 as LNHDA and CDR2 as SQIVND (reference sequence). The CDR3 covers 14 residues. The ends lost 10 bases at V and 6 bases at J; junction bases unmatched: 9. CDR3 sequence (DNA): TGTGCCACCGCCGGGACAGGGGCGATCAATGAGCAGTTCTTC. It is translated as CATAGTGAINEQFF.

Written as DNA, the CDR3 is TGTGCCAGCAGCTTAGTGGGGGACAGGGGACGGGAGCTGTTTTTT. Its protein product is CASSLVGDRGRELFF. The rearrangement uses TRBV7-2 and TRBJ2-2, with 10 nucleotides matching TRBD1. The CDR3 is 15 amino acids. V trimming: 1 base; J trimming: 9 bases; junction bases outside the gene matches: 5. Germline values: CDR1 SGHTA, CDR2 FQGNSA.

The gene calls are TRBV6-5 and TRBJ2-7; 10 bases are a match to TRBD1. Losses at the gene ends were 7 bases for V and 6 bases for J; bases not matched to a gene: 9. CDR1 MNHEY and CDR2 SVGAGI come from the germline V gene. The CDR3 is 14 residues long. The CDR3 here is CASTPLTGGGEQYF. Written as DNA, the CDR3 is TGTGCCAGCACTCCCCTGACAGGGGGCGGCGAGCAGTACTTC.

The chain employs TRBV10-3 and TRBJ1-1; maybe TRBD1 (5 bases). V lost 6 bases to trimming and J lost 1 base, with 9 bases between them. CDR3 length: 13 residues. Germline assignment: CDR1 ENHRY and CDR2 SYGVKD. The CDR3 reads CAIRGGQNTEAFF. The CDR3 DNA sequence: TGTGCCATCAGGGGAGGACAGAACACTGAAGCTTTCTTT.

The chain couples TRBV30 to TRBJ1-3; D is uncertain. CDR1 and CDR2 (germline): GTSNPN, SVGIG (reference sequence). The CDR3 runs 13 residues. V lost 7 bases to trimming and J lost 0 bases, with 10 bases between them. The CDR3 region has the DNA TGTGCCTCCAGGCACGCCTCTGGAAACACCATATATTTT. Translating it yields CASRHASGNTIYF.

The J gene is TRBJ2-7, the V gene TRBV18, with 11 bases that match TRBD1. The V segment lost 0 bases and the J segment 2 bases; nucleotides outside the gene matches: 6. In germline, CDR1 is KGHSH, CDR2 LQKENI. This CDR3 has 17 residues. The CDR3 region is CASSPPSRDRGTYEQYF. The CDR3 DNA reads TGTGCCAGCTCACCACCTTCTAGGGACAGGGGGACCTACGAGCAGTACTTC.

Here the CDR3 DNA reads TGTGCTAGTGGTTTGGACCCCCCTAGTGAGCAGTTCTTC. As protein: CASGLDPPSEQFF. The J gene is TRBJ2-1, the V gene TRBV12-5; D not resolved. The CDR3 covers 13 residues. V gave up 1 base and J gave up 9 bases, with 10 bases separating them. CDR1 LGHNT and CDR2 FRNRAP come from the germline V gene.

The chain links TRBV23-1 to TRBJ2-3; weak D call: TRBD1 (7 bases). TRBV23-1 is marked as an open reading frame, function uncertain. The CDR3 contains 19 residues. The ends were cut back, 0 bases at V and 3 bases at J, with 22 bases in the middle. CDR3 DNA sequence: TGCGCCAGCAGTCAATCGGGATACAGGGGCCACGGGGGAACAGATACGCAGTATTTT. Translation gives CASSQSGYRGHGGTDTQYF.